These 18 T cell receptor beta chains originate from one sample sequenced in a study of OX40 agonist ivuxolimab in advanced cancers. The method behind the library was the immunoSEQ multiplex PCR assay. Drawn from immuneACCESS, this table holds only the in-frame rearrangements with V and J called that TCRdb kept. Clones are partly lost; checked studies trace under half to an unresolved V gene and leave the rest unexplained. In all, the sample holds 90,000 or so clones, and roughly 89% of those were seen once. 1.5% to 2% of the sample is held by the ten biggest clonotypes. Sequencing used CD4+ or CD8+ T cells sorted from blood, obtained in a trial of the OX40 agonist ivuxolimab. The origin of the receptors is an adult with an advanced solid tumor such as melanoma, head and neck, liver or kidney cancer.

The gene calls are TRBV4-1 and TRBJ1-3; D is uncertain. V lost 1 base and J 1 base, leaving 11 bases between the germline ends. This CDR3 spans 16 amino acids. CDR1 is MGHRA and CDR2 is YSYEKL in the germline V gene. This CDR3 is CASSQVPGPSGNTIYF. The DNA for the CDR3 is TGCGCCAGCAGCCAAGTTCCAGGCCCGTCTGGAAACACCATATATTTT.

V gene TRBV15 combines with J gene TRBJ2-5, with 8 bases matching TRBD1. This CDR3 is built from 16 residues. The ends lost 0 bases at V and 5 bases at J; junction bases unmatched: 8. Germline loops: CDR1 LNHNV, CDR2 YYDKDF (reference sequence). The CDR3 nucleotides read TGTGCCACCAGCAGAGATGTTTCAGGGGGCGAGGAGACCCAGTACTTC. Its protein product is CATSRDVSGGEETQYF.

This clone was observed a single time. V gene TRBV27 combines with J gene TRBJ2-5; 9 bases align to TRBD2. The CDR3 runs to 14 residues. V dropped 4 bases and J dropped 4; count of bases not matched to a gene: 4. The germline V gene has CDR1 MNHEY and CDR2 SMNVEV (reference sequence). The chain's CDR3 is CASSWGTSRETQYF. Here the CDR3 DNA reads TGTGCCAGCAGTTGGGGGACTAGCCGAGAGACCCAGTACTTC.

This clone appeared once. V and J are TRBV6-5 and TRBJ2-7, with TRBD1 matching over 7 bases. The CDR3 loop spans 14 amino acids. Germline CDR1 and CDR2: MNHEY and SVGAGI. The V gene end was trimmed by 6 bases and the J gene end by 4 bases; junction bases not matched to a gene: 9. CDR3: CASSPRQGLYEQYF. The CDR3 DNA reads TGTGCCAGCAGCCCAAGACAGGGTCTGTACGAGCAGTACTTC.

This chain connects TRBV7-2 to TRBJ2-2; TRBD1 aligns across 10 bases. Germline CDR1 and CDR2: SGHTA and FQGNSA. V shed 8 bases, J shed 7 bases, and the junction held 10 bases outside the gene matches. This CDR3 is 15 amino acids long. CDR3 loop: CASSREGQGNGELFF. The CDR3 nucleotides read TGTGCCAGCTCCCGCGAGGGACAGGGGAACGGGGAGCTGTTTTTT.

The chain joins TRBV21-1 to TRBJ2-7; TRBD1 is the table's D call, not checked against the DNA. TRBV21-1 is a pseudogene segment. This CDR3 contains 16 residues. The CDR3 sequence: CASTSRQGSWPYEQYF. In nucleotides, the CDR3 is TGTGCCAGCACCTCTCGACAGGGGAGTTGGCCCTACGAGCAGTACTTC.

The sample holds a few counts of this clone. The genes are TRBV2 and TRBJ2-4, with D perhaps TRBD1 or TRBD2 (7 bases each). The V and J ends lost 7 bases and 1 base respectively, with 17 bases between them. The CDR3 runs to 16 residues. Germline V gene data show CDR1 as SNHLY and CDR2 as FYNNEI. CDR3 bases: TGTGCCAGCAACGAGGGCCAGGGGGGGGCCAAAAACATTCAGTACTTC. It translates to CASNEGQGGAKNIQYF.

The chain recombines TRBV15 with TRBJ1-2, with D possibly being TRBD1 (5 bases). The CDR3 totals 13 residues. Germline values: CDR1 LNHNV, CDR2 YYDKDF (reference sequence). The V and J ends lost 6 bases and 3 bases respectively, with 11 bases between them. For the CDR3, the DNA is TGTGCCACCAGAGCGGGACTTTACTATGGCTACACCTTC. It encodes CATRAGLYYGYTF.

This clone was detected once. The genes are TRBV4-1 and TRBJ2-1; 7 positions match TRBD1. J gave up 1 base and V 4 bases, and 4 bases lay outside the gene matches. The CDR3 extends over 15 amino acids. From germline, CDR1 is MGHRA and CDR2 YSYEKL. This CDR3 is CASSPDRASYNEQFF. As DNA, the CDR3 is TGCGCCAGCAGCCCTGACAGGGCTTCCTACAATGAGCAGTTCTTC.

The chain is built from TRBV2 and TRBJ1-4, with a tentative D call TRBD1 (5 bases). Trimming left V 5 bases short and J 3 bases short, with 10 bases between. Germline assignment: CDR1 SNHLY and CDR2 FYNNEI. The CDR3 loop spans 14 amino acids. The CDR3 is CASSPGPANEKLFF. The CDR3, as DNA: TGTGCCAGCAGTCCAGGGCCGGCTAATGAAAAACTGTTTTTT. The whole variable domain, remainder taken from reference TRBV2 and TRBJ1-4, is EPEVTQTPSHQVTQMGQEVILRCVPISNHLYFYWYRQILGQKVEFLVSFYNNEISEKSEIFDDQFSVERPDGSNFTLKIRSTKLEDSAMYFCASSPGPANEKLFFGSGTQLSVL.

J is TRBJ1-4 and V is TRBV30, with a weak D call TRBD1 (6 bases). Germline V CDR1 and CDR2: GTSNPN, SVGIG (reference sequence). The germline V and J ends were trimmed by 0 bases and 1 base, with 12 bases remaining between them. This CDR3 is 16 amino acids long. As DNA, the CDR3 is TGTGCCTGGAGTGTAGGGGGTGGCATAACTAATGAAAAACTGTTTTTT. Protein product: CAWSVGGGITNEKLFF.

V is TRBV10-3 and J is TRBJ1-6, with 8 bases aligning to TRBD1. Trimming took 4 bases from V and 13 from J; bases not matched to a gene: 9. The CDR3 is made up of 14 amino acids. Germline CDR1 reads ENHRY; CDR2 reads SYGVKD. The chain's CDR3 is CAISGGTGGGPLHF. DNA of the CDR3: TGTGCCATCAGTGGCGGGACAGGTGGAGGGCCCCTCCACTTT.

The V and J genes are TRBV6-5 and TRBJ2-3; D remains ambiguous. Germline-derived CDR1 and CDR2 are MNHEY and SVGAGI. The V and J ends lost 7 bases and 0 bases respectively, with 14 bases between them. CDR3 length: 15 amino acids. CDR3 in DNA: TGTGCCAGCAAGCTGGGCGTGGCTAGCACAGATACGCAGTATTTT. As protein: CASKLGVASTDTQYF.

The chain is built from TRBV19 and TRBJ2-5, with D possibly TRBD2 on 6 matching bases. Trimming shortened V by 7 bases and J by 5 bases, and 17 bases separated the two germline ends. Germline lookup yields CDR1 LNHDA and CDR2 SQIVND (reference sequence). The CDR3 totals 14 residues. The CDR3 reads CASTPGSGRETQYF. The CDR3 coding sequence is TGTGCCAGTACCCCCGGGAGTGGGAGGGAGACCCAGTACTTC.

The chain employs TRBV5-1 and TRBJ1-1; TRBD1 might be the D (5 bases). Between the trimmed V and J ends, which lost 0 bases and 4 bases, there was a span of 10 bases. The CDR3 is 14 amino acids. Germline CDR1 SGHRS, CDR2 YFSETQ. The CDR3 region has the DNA TGCGCCAGCAGCTTGGTGCTGGGGACCACTGAAGCTTTCTTT. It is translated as CASSLVLGTTEAFF.

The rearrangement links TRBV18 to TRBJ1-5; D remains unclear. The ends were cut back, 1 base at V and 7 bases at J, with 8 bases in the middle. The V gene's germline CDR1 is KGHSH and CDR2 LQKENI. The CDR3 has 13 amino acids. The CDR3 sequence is CASSPLEGQPQHF. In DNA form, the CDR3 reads TGTGCCAGCTCACCACTGGAAGGGCAGCCCCAGCATTTT.

CDR3 DNA sequence: TGTGCCTGGAGTAGCGGGGGGCCATATAACGAGCAGTACTTC. Protein: CAWSSGGPYNEQYF. The chain carries TRBV30 and TRBJ2-7; 9 nucleotides match TRBD2. Germline V CDR1 and CDR2: GTSNPN, SVGIG (reference sequence). The V and J ends lost 2 bases and 5 bases, in that order; junction bases with no gene match: 7. This CDR3 comprises 14 residues.

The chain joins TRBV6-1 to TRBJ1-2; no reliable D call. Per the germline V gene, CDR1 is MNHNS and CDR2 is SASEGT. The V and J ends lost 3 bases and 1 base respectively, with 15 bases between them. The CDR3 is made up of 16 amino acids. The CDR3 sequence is CASSEGARSLNYGYTF. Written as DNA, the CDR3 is TGTGCCAGCAGTGAGGGAGCCCGCTCACTTAACTATGGCTACACCTTC.